This TCR beta chain was sequenced for a study of blood T cell repertoires in COVID-19. Trimming removed 3 bases from V and 7 bases from J; junction bases left unmatched: 10. CDR1 is SGDLS and CDR2 is YYNGEE in the germline V gene. This CDR3 has 14 residues. TCRdb's copy holds only in-frame clones and misses some; the assay was immunoSEQ multiplex PCR. The sample yields 90,000 to 130,000 clones, 86% seen once. The receptor was derived from a man in his forties with acute or convalescent COVID-19. Sequencing used peripheral blood. V usage is TRBV9 and J usage is TRBJ2-7, with TRBD1 matching 7 bases. The CDR3 loop is CASSAQTGSGEQYF. CDR3 nucleotides: TGTGCCAGCAGCGCCCAGACAGGGTCGGGGGAGCAGTACTTC.